These T cell receptor beta chains were read from a single sample in a study of cytomegalovirus exposure and HLA in healthy donors. Using immunoSEQ multiplex PCR, the repertoire was profiled, and TCRdb retains in-frame clones only, with some absent. The table includes 100,000 to 120,000 clones, 80% to 85% detected once. The sequenced sample consisted of PBMCs. The receptors were gathered from a man younger than 45 in good health and CMV-seropositive. The CDR3 runs from the conserved cysteine through the conserved F or W. A D gene is named only where the DNA matches it firmly. Not all rows give a size; the values are once, few, many and, for expanded clones, a class.

abundance | d_gene | j_gene | v_gene | CDR3nt | CDR3aa
. | TRBD1 | TRBJ1-4 | TRBV4-1 | TGCGCCAGCAGCCAAGATTCCCGCGGCACAGGGGGCGGTCTTCTGTTTTTT | CASSQDSRGTGGGLLFF
. | . | TRBJ1-4 | TRBV6-5 | TGTGCCAGCAGTTACTCGCTACGGTCTAATGAAAAACTGTTTTTT | CASSYSLRSNEKLFF
. | . | TRBJ1-2 | TRBV4-1 | TGCGCCAGCAGCCAAGCAGTTAACTATGGCTACACCTTC | CASSQAVNYGYTF
. | TRBD1 | TRBJ2-7 | TRBV11-2 | TGTGCCAGCAGCTCGTACAGGGGATCAAGGCTCGAGCAGTACTTC | CASSSYRGSRLEQYF
few | TRBD2 | TRBJ2-3 | TRBV5-4 | TGTGCCAGCAGCCCCCCCGGGCGGGGGGCGGGAGATACGCAGTATTTT | CASSPPGRGAGDTQYF
. | . | TRBJ1-1 | TRBV9 | TGTGCCAGCAGCGTAGTGACAGGTGAGGGCACTGAAGCTTTCTTT | CASSVVTGEGTEAFF
few | . | TRBJ2-5 | TRBV5-4 | TGTGCCAGCAGCGACGGGCAGGAGGGAGAGACCCAGTACTTC | CASSDGQEGETQYF
. | . | TRBJ1-2 | TRBV4-1 | TGCGCCAGCAGCCAAGATGGCAGGCCCACCTATGGCTACACCTTC | CASSQDGRPTYGYTF
. | . | TRBJ2-7 | TRBV4-1 | TGCGCCAGCAGCCAAGATCCCGGGTTCGAGCAGTACTTC | CASSQDPGFEQYF
. | TRBD2 | TRBJ2-5 | TRBV6-1 | TGTGCCGCAAATCCCGGGACTAGCCAAGAGACCCAGTACTTC | CAANPGTSQETQYF
. | TRBD1 | TRBJ2-1 | TRBV30 | TGTGCCTGGGACTTGACAGGGGGCACGGAGCAGTTCTTC | CAWDLTGGTEQFF
. | TRBD1 | TRBJ1-6 | TRBV9 | TGTGCCAGCAGCGCGGAGAAGGGGGCGAATTCACCCCTCCACTTT | CASSAEKGANSPLHF
. | . | TRBJ1-5 | TRBV25-1 | TGTGCCAGCAGTGCGGGGGGCCTGGGCAATCAGCCCCAGCATTTT | CASSAGGLGNQPQHF
. | . | TRBJ1-4 | TRBV10-3 | TGTGCCATCAGTGAGTCGACAGCCGGAGAAAAACTGTTTTTT | CAISESTAGEKLFF
. | TRBD1 | TRBJ2-5 | TRBV6-5 | TGTGCCAGCCGACCCCCCCGGGACAGGGAAGAGACCCAGTACTTC | CASRPPRDREETQYF
. | . | TRBJ1-4 | TRBV2 | TGTGCCAGCACCCGCAGAGGAGTTAATGAAAAACTGTTTTTT | CASTRRGVNEKLFF
. | . | TRBJ1-6 | TRBV6-1 | TGTGCCAGCAGTGAAGTTGGGGGGAGCTCCTATAATTCACCCCTCCACTTT | CASSEVGGSSYNSPLHF
few | TRBD1 | TRBJ1-6 | TRBV6-1 | TGTGCCAGCAGTGGCCGACAGGGGGATAATTCACCCCTCCACTTT | CASSGRQGDNSPLHF
. | TRBD1 | TRBJ1-2 | TRBV2 | TGTGCCAGCAGTCCCGGACAGGGGATTGGCTACACCTTC | CASSPGQGIGYTF
. | TRBD2 | TRBJ2-3 | TRBV7-8 | TGTGCCAGCAGTAAGACTAGCGGATACACAGATACGCAGTATTTT | CASSKTSGYTDTQYF
. | . | TRBJ2-7 | TRBV6-5 | TGTGCCAGCAGTTACTCCGGCGGGTCCAGGCAGCAGTACTTC | CASSYSGGSRQQYF
once | . | TRBJ1-1 | TRBV4-2 | TGTGCCAGCAGCCAAGCGCCGCGACAGCAAAGGGCTTTCTTT | CASSQAPRQQRAFF
. | . | TRBJ2-7 | TRBV19 | TGTGCCAGTAGTAAGGGGCGGAATACCTACGAGCAGTACTTC | CASSKGRNTYEQYF
. | . | TRBJ1-5 | TRBV2 | TGTGCCAGCAGTAGAGATATACAGCGCAATCAGCCCCAGCATTTT | CASSRDIQRNQPQHF
. | TRBD1 | TRBJ1-4 | TRBV4-1 | TGCGCCAGCAGCCAAGTCCGGACAGGGGAACTCGGAAAACTGTTTTTT | CASSQVRTGELGKLFF
. | . | TRBJ2-7 | TRBV5-8 | TGTGCCAGCAGCTTCGGTAGGGGAGGCGAGCAGTACTTC | CASSFGRGGEQYF
. | . | TRBJ2-5 | TRBV5-6 | TGTGCCAGCAGCTTGGGGTTCCCCGGGGTAGAGACCCAGTACTTC | CASSLGFPGVETQYF